What follows is one TCR beta chain and its context. These data come from a study of blood T cell repertoires in COVID-19. Overall study: Donors in the United States, Italy and Spain gave samples during acute or convalescent COVID-19. From T cells, B-cell-depleted T cells, or PBMCs came the material, which was cDNA or gDNA.

Per the study methods: Amplification of reference gene primers provided the estimated nucleated cell counts. Produced via immunoSEQ multiplex PCR; TCRdb's table is partial and in-frame only. V, J and clone size reflect that table, while D and trimming were determined from the DNA. This sample has about 140,000 clones; about 77% occur once, and the top ten carry roughly 10%. V lost 6 bases and J lost 4, with 10 bases in between. There are 13 residues in the CDR3. Germline V gene sequence: CDR1 SNHLY, CDR2 FYNNEI. The chain uses TRBV2 and TRBJ2-1; tentatively, D is TRBD2 (5 bases). The TCR was taken from a woman aged 45 to 65 with active or convalescent COVID-19. The sample consisted of peripheral blood. The CDR3 bases are TGTGCCAGCAGCCTCGGGGAGTACAATGAGCAGTTCTTC. Protein sequence: CASSLGEYNEQFF.